This T cell receptor beta chain was retrieved from a study of T cells in women clearing cervical HPV infection. Some clones are missing from TCRdb's copy, which holds only in-frame ones; the method was immunoSEQ multiplex PCR. The ten top clones account for 1.7%, within a sample of approximately 39,000 clones. Comment on this clone: The CDR3 goes on 3 residues after the read ends, and that part is filled in from the germline J gene.

CDR3 length: 17 amino acids. Germline V gives CDR1 DFQATT, CDR2 SNEGSKA (reference sequence). V dropped 3 bases and J dropped 4 bases, with 21 bases sitting between them. What was sequenced was blood buffy coat. The chain couples TRBV20-1 to TRBJ2-2; tentative D call: TRBD2 (6 bases). This receptor was taken from a woman between 18 and 75 years old with a cervical HPV16 infection that either progressed to CIN3+ or cleared (not recorded which). CDR3 region: CSASGVGVRGITGELFF. The sequenced CDR3 bases are TGCAGTGCTAGCGGGGTCGGGGTGCGGGGAATCACCGGGGAG.